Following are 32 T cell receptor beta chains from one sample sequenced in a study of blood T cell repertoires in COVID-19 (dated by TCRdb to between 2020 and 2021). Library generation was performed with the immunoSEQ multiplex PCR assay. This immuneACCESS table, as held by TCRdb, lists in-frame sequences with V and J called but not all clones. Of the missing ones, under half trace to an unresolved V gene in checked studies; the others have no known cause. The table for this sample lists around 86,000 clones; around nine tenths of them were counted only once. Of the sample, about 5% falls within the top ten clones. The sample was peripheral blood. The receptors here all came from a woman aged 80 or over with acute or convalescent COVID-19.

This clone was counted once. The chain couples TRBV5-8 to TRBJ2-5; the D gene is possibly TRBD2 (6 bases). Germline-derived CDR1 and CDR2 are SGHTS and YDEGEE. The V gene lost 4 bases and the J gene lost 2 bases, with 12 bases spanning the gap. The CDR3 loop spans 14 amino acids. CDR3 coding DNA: TGTGCCAGCAGCCCCCGTGCGGGACAAGAGACCCAGTACTTC. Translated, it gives CASSPRAGQETQYF.

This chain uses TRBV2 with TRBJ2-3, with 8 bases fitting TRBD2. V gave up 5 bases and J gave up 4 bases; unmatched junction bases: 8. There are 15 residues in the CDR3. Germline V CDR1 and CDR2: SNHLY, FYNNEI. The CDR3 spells CASSSSGRGPDTQYF. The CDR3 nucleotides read TGTGCCAGCAGTTCAAGCGGGAGAGGCCCAGATACGCAGTATTTT.

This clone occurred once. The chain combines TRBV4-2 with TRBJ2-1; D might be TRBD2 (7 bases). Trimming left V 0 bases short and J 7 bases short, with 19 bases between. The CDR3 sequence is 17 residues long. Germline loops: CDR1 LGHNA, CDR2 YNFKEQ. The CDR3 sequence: CASSQEWRGLLRNEQFF. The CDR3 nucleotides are TGTGCCAGCAGCCAAGAGTGGCGGGGGCTCCTGCGGAATGAGCAGTTCTTC.

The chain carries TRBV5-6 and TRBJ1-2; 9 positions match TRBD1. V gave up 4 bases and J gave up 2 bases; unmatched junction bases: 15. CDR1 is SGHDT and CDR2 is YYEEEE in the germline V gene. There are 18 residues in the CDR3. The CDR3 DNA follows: TGTGCCAGCAGCGGTTCCCGGGACAGGGTGTGGGGGAACTATGGCTACACCTTC. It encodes CASSGSRDRVWGNYGYTF.

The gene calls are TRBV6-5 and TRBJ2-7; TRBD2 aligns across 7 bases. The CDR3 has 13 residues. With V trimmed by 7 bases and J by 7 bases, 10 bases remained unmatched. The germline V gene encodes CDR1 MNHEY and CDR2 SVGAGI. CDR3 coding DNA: TGTGCCAGCAAGCGGGAAGGGGTAGGGGAGCAGTACTTC. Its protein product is CASKREGVGEQYF.

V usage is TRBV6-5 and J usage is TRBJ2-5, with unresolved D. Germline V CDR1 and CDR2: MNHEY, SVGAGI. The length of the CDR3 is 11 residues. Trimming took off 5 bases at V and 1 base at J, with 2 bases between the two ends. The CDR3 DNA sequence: TGTGCCAGCAGTCTCCAAGAGACCCAGTACTTC. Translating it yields CASSLQETQYF.

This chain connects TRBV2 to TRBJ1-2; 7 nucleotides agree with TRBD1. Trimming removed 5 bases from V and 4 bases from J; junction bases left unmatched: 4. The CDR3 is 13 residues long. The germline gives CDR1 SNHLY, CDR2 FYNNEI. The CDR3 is CASSPRDSYGYTF. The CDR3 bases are TGTGCCAGCAGTCCTCGGGACAGCTATGGCTACACCTTC.

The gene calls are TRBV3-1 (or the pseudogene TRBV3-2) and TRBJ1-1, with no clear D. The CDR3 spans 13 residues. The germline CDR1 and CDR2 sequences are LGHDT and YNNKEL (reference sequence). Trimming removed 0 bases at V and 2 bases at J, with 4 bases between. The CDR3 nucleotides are TGTGCCAGCAGCCAAGAACTCAACACTGAAGCTTTCTTT. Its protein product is CASSQELNTEAFF.

In DNA, the CDR3 is TGTGCCAGCAGTTACTCAAGGGGTTTGGGTACTGAAGCTTTCTTT. It encodes CASSYSRGLGTEAFF. The chain is built from TRBV6-6 and TRBJ1-1; the D gene is possibly TRBD1 (5 bases). Germline V lookup: CDR1 MNHNY, CDR2 SVGAGI (reference sequence). The ends were cut back, 0 bases at V and 5 bases at J, with 13 bases in the middle. This CDR3 contains 15 residues.

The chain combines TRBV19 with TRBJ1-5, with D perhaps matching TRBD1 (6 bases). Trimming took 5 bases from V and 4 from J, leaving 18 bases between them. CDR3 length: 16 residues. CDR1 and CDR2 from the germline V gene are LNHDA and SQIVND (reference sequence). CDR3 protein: CASSAYKGGGNQPQHF. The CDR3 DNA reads TGTGCCAGTAGTGCTTATAAGGGGGGAGGGAATCAGCCCCAGCATTTT. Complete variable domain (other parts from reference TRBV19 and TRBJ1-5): DGGITQSPKYLFRKEGQNVTLSCEQNLNHDAMYWYRQDPGQGLRLIYYSQIVNDFQKGDIAEGYSVSREKKESFPLTVTSAQKNPTAFYLCASSAYKGGGNQPQHFGDGTRLSIL.

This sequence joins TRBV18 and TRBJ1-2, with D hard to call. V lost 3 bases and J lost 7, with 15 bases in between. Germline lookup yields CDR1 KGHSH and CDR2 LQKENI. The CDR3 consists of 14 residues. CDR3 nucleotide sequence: TGTGCCAGCTCACCTGTTTCCCGGTCGGGTGGCTACACCTTC. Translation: CASSPVSRSGGYTF. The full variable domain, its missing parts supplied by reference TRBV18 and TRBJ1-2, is NAGVMQNPRHLVRRRGQEARLRCSPMKGHSHVYWYRQLPEEGLKFMVYLQKENIIDESGMPKERFSAEFPKEGPSILRIQQVVRGDSAAYFCASSPVSRSGGYTFGSGTRLTVV.

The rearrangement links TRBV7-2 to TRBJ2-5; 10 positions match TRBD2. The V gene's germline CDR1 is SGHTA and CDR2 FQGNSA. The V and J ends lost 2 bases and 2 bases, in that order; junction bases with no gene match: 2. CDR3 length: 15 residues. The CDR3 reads CASSLKAGGQETQYF. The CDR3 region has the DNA TGTGCCAGCAGCTTAAAAGCGGGGGGGCAAGAGACCCAGTACTTC.

CDR3 region: CASSWGLVAWNEQFF. Here the CDR3 DNA reads TGTGCCAGCAGCTGGGGGCTGGTGGCGTGGAATGAGCAGTTCTTC. V is TRBV5-5 and J is TRBJ2-1, with D possibly being TRBD1 (6 bases). With 3 bases removed from V and 7 bases from J, the gap between germline ends came to 17 bases. Per germline, CDR1 SGHKS and CDR2 YYEKEE (reference sequence). The CDR3 covers 15 residues.

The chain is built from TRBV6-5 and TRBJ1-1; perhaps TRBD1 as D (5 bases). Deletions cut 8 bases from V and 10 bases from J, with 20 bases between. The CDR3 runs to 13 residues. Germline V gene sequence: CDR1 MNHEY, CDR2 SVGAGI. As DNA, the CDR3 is TGTGCCAGCGGGGTTGGAGCAGGACAAGGAGCTTTCTTT. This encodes CASGVGAGQGAFF.

The CDR3 sequence: CASSAGWGELTDTQYF. Here the CDR3 DNA reads TGTGCCAGCAGCGCAGGGTGGGGTGAACTAACAGATACGCAGTATTTT. The chain recombines TRBV25-1 with TRBJ2-3; the D gene is possibly TRBD1 (5 bases). Germline assignment: CDR1 MGHDK and CDR2 SYGVNS. The CDR3 is 16 amino acids. Trimming removed 6 bases at V and 3 bases at J, with 19 bases between.

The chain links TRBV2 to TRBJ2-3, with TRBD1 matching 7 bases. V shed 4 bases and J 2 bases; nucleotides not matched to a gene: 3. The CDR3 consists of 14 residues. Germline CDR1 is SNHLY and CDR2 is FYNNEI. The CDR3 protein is CASSGQGDTDTQYF. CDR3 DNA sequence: TGTGCCAGCAGTGGACAGGGAGACACAGATACGCAGTATTTT.

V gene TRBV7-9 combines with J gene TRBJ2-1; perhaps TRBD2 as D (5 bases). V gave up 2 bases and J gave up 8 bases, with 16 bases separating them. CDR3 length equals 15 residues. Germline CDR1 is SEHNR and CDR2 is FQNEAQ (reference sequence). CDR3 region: CASSLPSSGRHEQFF. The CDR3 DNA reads TGTGCCAGCAGCTTACCCTCCTCGGGAAGGCATGAGCAGTTCTTC. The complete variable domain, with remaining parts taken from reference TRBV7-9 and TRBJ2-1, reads DTGVSQNPRHKITKRGQNVTFRCDPISEHNRLYWYRQTLGQGPEFLTYFQNEAQLEKSRLLSDRFSAERPKGSFSTLEIQRTEQGDSAMYLCASSLPSSGRHEQFFGPGTRLTVL.

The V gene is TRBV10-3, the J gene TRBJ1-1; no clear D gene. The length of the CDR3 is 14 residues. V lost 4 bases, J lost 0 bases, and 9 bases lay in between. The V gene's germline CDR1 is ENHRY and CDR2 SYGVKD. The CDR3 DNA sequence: TGTGCCATCAGTGCGGATGGAGTGAACACTGAAGCTTTCTTT. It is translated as CAISADGVNTEAFF.

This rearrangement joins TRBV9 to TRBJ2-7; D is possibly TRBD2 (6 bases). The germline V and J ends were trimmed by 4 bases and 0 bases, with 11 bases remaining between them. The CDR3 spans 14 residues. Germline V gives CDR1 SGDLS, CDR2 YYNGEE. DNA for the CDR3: TGTGCCAGCAGCCCCCTCGGGAGCTCCTACGAGCAGTACTTC. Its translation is CASSPLGSSYEQYF.

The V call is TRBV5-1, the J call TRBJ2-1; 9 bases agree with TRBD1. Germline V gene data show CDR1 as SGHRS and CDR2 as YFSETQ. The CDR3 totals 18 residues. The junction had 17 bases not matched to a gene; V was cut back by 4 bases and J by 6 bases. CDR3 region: CASSQLGQGSGGRNEQFF. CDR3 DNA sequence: TGCGCCAGCAGCCAACTGGGACAGGGCTCCGGGGGACGCAATGAGCAGTTCTTC.

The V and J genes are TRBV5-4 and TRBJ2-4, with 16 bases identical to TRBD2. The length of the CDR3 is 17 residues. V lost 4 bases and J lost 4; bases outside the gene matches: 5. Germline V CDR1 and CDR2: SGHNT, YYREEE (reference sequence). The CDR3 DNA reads TGTGCCAGCAGCCCGGGACTAGCGGGGGGGATGAAAAACATTCAGTACTTC. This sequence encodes CASSPGLAGGMKNIQYF.

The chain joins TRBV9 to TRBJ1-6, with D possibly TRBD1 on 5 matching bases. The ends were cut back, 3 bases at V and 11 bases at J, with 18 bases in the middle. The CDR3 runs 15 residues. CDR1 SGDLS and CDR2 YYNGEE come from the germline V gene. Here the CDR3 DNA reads TGTGCCAGCAGCGAGGAGGGGTACCCGGGGGCACCCCTCCACTTT. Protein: CASSEEGYPGAPLHF.

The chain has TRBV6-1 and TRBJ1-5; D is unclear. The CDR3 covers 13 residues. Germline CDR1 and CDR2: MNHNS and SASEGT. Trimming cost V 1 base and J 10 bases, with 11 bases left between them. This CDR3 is CASSEGREYPQHF. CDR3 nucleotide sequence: TGTGCCAGCAGTGAAGGACGGGAATATCCCCAGCATTTT.

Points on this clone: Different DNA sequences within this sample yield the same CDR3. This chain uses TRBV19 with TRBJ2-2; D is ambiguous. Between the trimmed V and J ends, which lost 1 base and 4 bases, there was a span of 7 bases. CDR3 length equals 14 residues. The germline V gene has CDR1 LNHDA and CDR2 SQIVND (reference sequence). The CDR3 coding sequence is TGTGCCAGTAGTATAGCACCGGGCACCGGGGAGCTGTTTTTT. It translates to CASSIAPGTGELFF.

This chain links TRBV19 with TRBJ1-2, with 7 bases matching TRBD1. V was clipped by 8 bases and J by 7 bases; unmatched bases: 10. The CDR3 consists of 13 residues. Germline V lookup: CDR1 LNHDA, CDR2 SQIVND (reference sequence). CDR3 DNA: TGTGCCAGTCAACTAACAGGGGAGCGTGGCTACACCTTC. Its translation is CASQLTGERGYTF.

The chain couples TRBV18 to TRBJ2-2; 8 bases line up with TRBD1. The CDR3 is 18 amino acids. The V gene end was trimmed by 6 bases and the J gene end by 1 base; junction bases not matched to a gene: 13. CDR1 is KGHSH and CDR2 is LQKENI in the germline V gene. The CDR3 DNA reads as TGTGCCAGCTCTCGACTTGCCCCGGGACAGGTGAACACCGGGGAGCTGTTTTTT. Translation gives CASSRLAPGQVNTGELFF.

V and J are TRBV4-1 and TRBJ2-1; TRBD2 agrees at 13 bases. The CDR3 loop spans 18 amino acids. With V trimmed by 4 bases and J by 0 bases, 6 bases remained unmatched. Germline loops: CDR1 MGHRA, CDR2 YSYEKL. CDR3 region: CASSRTSGSPDSYNEQFF. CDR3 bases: TGCGCCAGCAGCCGGACTAGCGGGAGTCCTGACTCCTACAATGAGCAGTTCTTC.

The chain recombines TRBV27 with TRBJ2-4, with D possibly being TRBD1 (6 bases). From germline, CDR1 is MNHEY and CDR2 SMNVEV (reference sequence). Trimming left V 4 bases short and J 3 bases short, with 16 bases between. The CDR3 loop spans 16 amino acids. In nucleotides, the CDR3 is TGTGCCAGCAGTTCCTTGACAGGAGGTGTCAAAAACATTCAGTACTTC. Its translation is CASSSLTGGVKNIQYF.

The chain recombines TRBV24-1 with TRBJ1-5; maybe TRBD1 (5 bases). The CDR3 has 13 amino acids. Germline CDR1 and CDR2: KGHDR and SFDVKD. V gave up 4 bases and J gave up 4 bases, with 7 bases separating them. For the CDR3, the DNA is TGTGCCACCAGTGAGGCAGGGAATCAGCCCCAGCATTTT. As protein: CATSEAGNQPQHF.

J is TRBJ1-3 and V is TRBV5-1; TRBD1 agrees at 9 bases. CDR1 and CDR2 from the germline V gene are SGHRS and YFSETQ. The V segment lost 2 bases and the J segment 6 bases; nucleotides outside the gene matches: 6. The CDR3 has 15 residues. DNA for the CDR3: TGCGCCAGCAGCTTAATGGGACAGGGCTCAAACACCATATATTTT. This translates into CASSLMGQGSNTIYF.

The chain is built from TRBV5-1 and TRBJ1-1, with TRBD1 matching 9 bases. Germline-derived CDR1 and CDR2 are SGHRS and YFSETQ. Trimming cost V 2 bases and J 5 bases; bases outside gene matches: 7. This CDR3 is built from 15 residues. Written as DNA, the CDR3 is TGCGCCAGCAGCTTACAAACAGGGGGCCTTACTGAAGCTTTCTTT. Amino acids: CASSLQTGGLTEAFF.

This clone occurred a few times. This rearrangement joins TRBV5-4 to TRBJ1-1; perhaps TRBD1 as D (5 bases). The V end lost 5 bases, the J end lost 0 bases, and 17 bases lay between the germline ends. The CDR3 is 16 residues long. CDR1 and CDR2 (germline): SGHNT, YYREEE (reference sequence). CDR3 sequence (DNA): TGTGCCAGCAGATATCGGGACTTATTTTTGAACACTGAAGCTTTCTTT. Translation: CASRYRDLFLNTEAFF.